The source of this T cell receptor (beta chain) is a study of Ad26.COV2.S vaccination and SARS-CoV-2 variants. Turning to the study itself: The COV1001 Ad26.COV2.S trial arm included the donor. Study conclusions and caveats: CD8+ and CD4+ T cells specific for spike reportedly responded with substantial breadth after vaccination. It was vaccine recipients, not placebo recipients, who had the higher spike-specific TCR breadth.

Clones were read by immunoSEQ multiplex PCR, and TCRdb kept only the in-frame ones, dropping some. The table shows 300,000 to 400,000 clones, with roughly nine tenths occurring only once. Regarding this clone: The antigen remains unidentified. Other DNA sequences in this sample translate to the same CDR3.

Treatment of the sample: roughly 19 received Ad26.COV2.S at low or high dose, single or two shots; about 5 received placebo; per-sample allocation not given. The investigators took samples on day 63 after the first vaccine or placebo injection. The CDR3 totals 15 residues. With 1 base removed from V and 0 bases from J, the gap between germline ends came to 7 bases. Germline V gene lookup returns CDR1 SNHLY and CDR2 FYNNEI. V usage is TRBV2 and J usage is TRBJ1-5; D is uncertain. This clonotype was sampled from a person between 18 and 65 years old who received the Ad26.COV2.S COVID-19 vaccine or a placebo. The specimen was peripheral blood, collected in a trial of Ad26.COV2.S vaccine versus placebo. The CDR3 region has the DNA TGTGCCAGCAGTGAAGGGGGATATAGCAATCAGCCCCAGCATTTT. Its protein product is CASSEGGYSNQPQHF.